Many counts were recorded for the clone carrying this T cell receptor (beta chain). Antigen specificity is unknown. It was template switching that added a universal primer site, and there were unique molecular identifiers on the cDNA. One entry per CDR3 protein results from TCRdb running MiXCR on the 5' RACE reads. The sample lists over 250,000 distinct CDR3 sequences, 7.5% to 9.5% occurring once. Germline CDR1 is DFQATT and CDR2 is SNEGSKA (reference sequence). CDR3 length: 14 amino acids. The V and J ends lost 0 bases and 1 base respectively, with 10 bases between them. This record comes from a study of identical twins. Broader study findings: Out-of-frame alpha sequences shared by twins were enriched for low generation probability. Excess twin sharing in beta out-of-frame sequences was weaker.

The donors were all healthy and Caucasian. These data also featured in a second study, about yellow fever vaccine responses in identical twins.

This TCR was recovered from a woman under 30 in good health. The source material was CD8+ T cells sorted from blood. The J gene is TRBJ2-7, the V gene TRBV20-1; unclear D gene. The CDR3 coding sequence is TGCAGTGCTAGAGATTTGGGCAGATCCTACGAGCAGTACTTC. Translating gives CSARDLGRSYEQYF.